This TCR beta chain was retrieved from a study of human T cells and chemical hapten exposure. For the study at large: Weekly diphenylcyclopropenone doses were given to patients' scalps across the roughly 25-week study.

The V and J ends lost 0 bases and 6 bases respectively, with 18 bases between them. The V gene's germline CDR1 is LGHNA and CDR2 YSLEER. This CDR3 contains 16 residues. The time point here: patch test 1, 2 weeks after DPC sensitization. Treatment described: therapeutic diphenylcyclopropenone sensitization with weekly scalp DPC. In every case, blood was obtained before the patch test was applied. Participating donors were patients with alopecia, aged 18 to 70 years, considered appropriate candidates for DPC. TCRdb ran MiXCR on the RACE reads and lists one entry per CDR3 protein. Here the sample spans fewer than 400,000 distinct CDR3 sequences, around 6.9% being singletons. This clonotype was detected a few times. The antigen is undetermined. General observations from the study: TCRs at high frequency, those above 1 in 1000, did not change with DPC sensitization.

The material sequenced was whole blood, taken in connection with sensitization to the hapten diphenylcyclopropenone (DPC). The rearrangement links TRBV4-3 to TRBJ2-7; a weak D match, TRBD2 (6 bases). The clonotype was recovered from a woman aged 18-30 years with alopecia areata. Some clones in this sample may be carry-over from other donors' samples. The CDR3 sequence is CASSQDLGSSGGEQYF. The CDR3 DNA reads TGCGCCAGCAGCCAAGATTTAGGCTCATCCGGGGGCGAGCAGTACTTC.